The 5 T cell receptor beta chains below all came from one sample that was sequenced in a study of T cell responses to AZD1222 COVID-19 vaccine (dated by TCRdb to the early 2020s). The sample's time point label, in plain terms: about 28 days (+/-7) after the second vaccine dose. Library prep was done by the immunoSEQ multiplex PCR assay. Entries here come from immuneACCESS through TCRdb and include only in-frame sequences with V and J called. Some clones fail to appear in such tables; in the studies checked, an unresolved V gene covers under half of the shortfall, and the cause of the remainder is unknown. This sample is represented by some 120,000 clones; about 79% of them were singletons. Of the sample, around 27% is held by the ten largest clones. Sequenced here: peripheral blood, sampled 28 days after the second AZD1222 dose. Every receptor here comes from an adult who received the AZD1222 COVID-19 vaccine.

The genes are TRBV6-2 or TRBV6-3 and TRBJ2-1; 9 nucleotides line up with TRBD1. Trimming at V came to 4 bases and at J to 4 bases, leaving 8 bases not matched to a gene. The CDR3 spans 16 residues. From germline, CDR1 is MNHEY and CDR2 SVGEGT. The chain's CDR3 is CASSLRGQGVYNEQFF. The CDR3 DNA is TGTGCCAGCAGTTTAAGGGGACAGGGAGTATACAATGAGCAGTTCTTC.

The chain employs TRBV3-1 (or the pseudogene TRBV3-2) and TRBJ1-1; D gene ambiguous. Germline CDR1 is LGHDT and CDR2 is YNNKEL (reference sequence). The CDR3 contains 16 residues. Trimming left V 0 bases short and J 1 base short, with 12 bases between. CDR3 nucleotides: TGTGCCAGCAGCCAAGATCGTGCCAGTTGGAACACTGAAGCTTTCTTT. It yields the protein CASSQDRASWNTEAFF.

This clone was seen more than once but under ten times. The chain is built from TRBV29-1 and TRBJ2-5; maybe TRBD1 (6 bases). V was pared by 2 bases and J by 1 base, with 11 bases between. The length of the CDR3 is 14 residues. From germline, CDR1 is SQVTM and CDR2 ANQGSEA. The CDR3 here is CSVEWGTSQETQYF. In DNA, the CDR3 is TGCAGCGTTGAATGGGGGACATCCCAAGAGACCCAGTACTTC.

This chain uses TRBV11-3 with TRBJ2-5; weak D call: TRBD2 (6 bases). The CDR3 has 18 amino acids. CDR1 and CDR2 from the germline V gene are SGHNT and YENEEA. V was trimmed by 5 bases and J by 3 bases, leaving 25 bases between them. The CDR3, as DNA: TGTGCCAGCAGCACCCTACCAACGGAGGGAGGATATAAAGAGACCCAGTACTTC. Translated: CASSTLPTEGGYKETQYF.

The chain joins TRBV12-3 or TRBV12-4 to TRBJ2-1; D unclear. The V end lost 1 base, the J end lost 7 bases, and 2 bases lay between the germline ends. This CDR3 comprises 11 residues. CDR3 bases: TGTGCCAGCAGTTTAGTGAATGAGCAGTTCTTC. Its translation is CASSLVNEQFF.